This record covers a single T cell receptor beta chain. Its antigen remains unidentified. Trimming removed 4 bases at V and 2 bases at J, with 18 bases between. Germline V CDR1 and CDR2: SGHTS, YDEGEE. This CDR3 is 17 amino acids long. This sample was taken from a study of cytomegalovirus exposure and HLA in healthy donors. Researchers ran the PCR with 60 Vbeta and 13 Jbeta primers. The table came from immunoSEQ multiplex PCR; TCRdb's copy has only in-frame clones and leaves some out. The table includes roughly 100,000 clones, around 70% detected once. Study-wide results and caveats: In an earlier analysis, about 87% or about 30%: the productive usage of most TCR beta V segments.

The J gene is TRBJ2-2, the V gene TRBV5-8; a possible D gene is TRBD2 (7 bases). The sequence was obtained from a man aged 25-45 years in good health and CMV-seronegative. The material sequenced was PBMCs. The CDR3 protein is CASSKLVSGTNTGELFF. CDR3 bases: TGTGCCAGCAGCAAACTCGTAAGCGGGACAAACACCGGGGAGCTGTTTTTT.